Described below is a single T cell receptor (beta chain) sequence and its context. The data originate from a study of T cell changes during pregnancy in multiple sclerosis. The V and J ends lost 5 bases and 0 bases respectively, with 5 bases between them. The CDR3 is 13 residues long. Germline V gene lookup returns CDR1 SNHLY and CDR2 FYNNEI. The protocol was immunoSEQ multiplex PCR, while the TCRdb copy is restricted to in-frame clones and leaves out a portion. The table lists roughly 37,000 clones, approximately 92% of them singletons, with roughly 29% in the top ten. This chain connects TRBV2 to TRBJ1-3; D call uncertain. This specimen consisted of CD8+ T cells from peripheral blood mononuclear cells, obtained before pregnancy. This receptor was identified in a female donor with multiple sclerosis, enrolled in a pregnancy study. CDR3 region: CASSPVSGNTIYF. Written as DNA, the CDR3 is TGTGCCAGCAGTCCCGTCTCTGGAAACACCATATATTTT.